This record covers a single T cell receptor (beta chain). Its target is unknown. CDR1 is SGHVS, CDR2 FQNEAQ, per germline. Trimming shortened V by 7 bases and J by 3 bases, and 10 bases separated the two germline ends. The CDR3 consists of 12 residues. The data are from a study of T cell responses to AZD1222 COVID-19 vaccine. Findings of the study overall: Clonal diversity may have been underestimated, and the donors were mostly white British, with more females than males.

The protocol was immunoSEQ multiplex PCR, while the TCRdb copy is restricted to in-frame clones and leaves out a portion. The sample gives 150,000 to 200,000 clones, 92% of which show up once; under 1.5% is in the top ten. Sequenced material: peripheral blood, taken 28 days after the second AZD1222 dose. This clonotype was obtained from an adult who received the AZD1222 COVID-19 vaccine. V is TRBV7-8 and J is TRBJ2-7; D is unresolved. The CDR3 DNA follows: TGTGCCAGCATCGGCGGTTACTACGAGCAGTACTTC. It codes for CASIGGYYEQYF.